This TCR beta chain was recovered during a study of control samples from healthy donors and cancer patients. The CDR3 contains 17 residues. The V gene's germline CDR1 is LGHNA and CDR2 YNFKEQ. The V and J ends lost 0 bases and 4 bases, in that order; junction bases with no gene match: 11. Sequencing was performed with immunoSEQ multiplex PCR; in TCRdb, only in-frame clones are kept and a portion is missing. The table records 210,000 or so clones, over 80% of them present only once. This rearrangement joins TRBV4-2 to TRBJ2-7, with 8 bases that match TRBD2. This TCR came from a man younger than 40 in good health. Sequenced: blood. CDR3: CASSQDSLRGGPYEQYF. CDR3 DNA: TGTGCCAGCAGCCAAGATTCCCTACGGGGGGGCCCATACGAGCAGTACTTC.